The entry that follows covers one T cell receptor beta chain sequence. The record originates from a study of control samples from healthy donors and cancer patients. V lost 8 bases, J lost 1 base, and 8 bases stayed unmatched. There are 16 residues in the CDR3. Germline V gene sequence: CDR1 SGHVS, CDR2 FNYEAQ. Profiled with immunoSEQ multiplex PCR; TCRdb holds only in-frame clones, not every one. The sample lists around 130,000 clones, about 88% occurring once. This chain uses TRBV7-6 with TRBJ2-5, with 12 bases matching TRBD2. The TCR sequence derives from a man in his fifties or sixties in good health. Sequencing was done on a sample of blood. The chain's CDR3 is CASGRTSGAFQETQYF. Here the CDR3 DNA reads TGTGCCAGCGGCCGGACTAGCGGGGCTTTCCAAGAGACCCAGTACTTC.